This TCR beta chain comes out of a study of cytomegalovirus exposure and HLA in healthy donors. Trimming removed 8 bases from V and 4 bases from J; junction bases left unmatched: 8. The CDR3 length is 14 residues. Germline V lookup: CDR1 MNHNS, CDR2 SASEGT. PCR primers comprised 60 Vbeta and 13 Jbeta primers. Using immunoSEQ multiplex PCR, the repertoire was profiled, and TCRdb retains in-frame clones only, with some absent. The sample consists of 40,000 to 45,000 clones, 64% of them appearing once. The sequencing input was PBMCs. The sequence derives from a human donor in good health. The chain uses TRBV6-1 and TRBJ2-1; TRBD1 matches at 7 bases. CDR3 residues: CASGGRGMYNEQFF. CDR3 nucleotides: TGTGCCAGCGGGGGCAGGGGGATGTACAATGAGCAGTTCTTC.